This paragraph reports one TCR beta chain. The antigen this receptor binds is unknown. Base qualities are not at hand, and no much larger clone is one base apart. This sample includes further DNA sequences coding for the same CDR3. The data originate from a study of blood T cell repertoires in COVID-19 (dated by TCRdb to 2018 to 2020). In terms of the full investigation: Samples from collaborators originated in the United States, Italy and Spain and spanned both the acute and convalescent phases of COVID-19. The material from the prospective study consisted of cDNA or gDNA derived from T cells, B-cell-depleted T cells, or PBMCs. Deeply sampled blood TCRbeta repertoires from subjects exposed to, actively infected with, or recovered from COVID-19 were included in the dataset. The repertoires were released in a freely available public database intended as a resource for research on the immune response to SARS-CoV-2. Samples were obtained from the ongoing ImmuneRACE study (first 160 participants) and from 1,200 or so subjects provided by 6 global collaborators. Nearly every sample came with metadata listing a de-identified subject ID, COVID-19 status, age in years and sex. HLA class I and class II types, where available, came from metadata supplied by the sample provider rather than from assay-based typing.

The V and J ends are trimmed by 4 bases and 0 bases, leaving 9 bases between them. From cysteine to phenylalanine, the CDR3 is 14 amino acids long. Kept here is only the CDR3 DNA, which spans 42 bases and is read in frame from base 1. Reading the germline V gene gives CDR1 SGHRS and CDR2 YFSETQ. What the study reported, not specific to this receptor: The quantity of clinical and demographic metadata differed by source and by participant and was supplied without curation.

Whole blood was collected in K2EDTA tubes by collaborating institutions according to the institutions' own protocols. Collaborator samples were shipped for TCRbeta analysis as frozen whole blood, isolated PBMCs, or DNA extracted from either sample type. The immunoSEQ Assay, a bias-controlled multiplex PCR, was used to amplify TCRbeta CDR3 regions from genomic DNA. On the study's bioinformatics: The number of nucleated cells in each sample was estimated by amplification of reference gene primers within the assay. To quantify the absolute abundance of each unique TCRbeta CDR3 rearrangement, sequence reads were collapsed and filtered. Productive Simpson clonality was computed per sample as the square root of Simpson's diversity index over productive rearrangements. In its TCRdb copy, this immuneACCESS table keeps in-frame sequences only and misses some clones. Where compared with another copy, unresolved V genes explain less than half of these, and the others have no known cause. V, J and clone size derive from that table, while D and trimming were established from the DNA sequence. The sample has hundreds of thousands of clones on record, roughly 85% of them singletons. The top ten clonotypes cover around 1.4% of the sample.

This sequence was found in a woman aged 30 to 39 with active or convalescent COVID-19. The sample was peripheral blood. The chain is assembled from TRBV5-1 and TRBJ2-3, with the identity of the D gene unclear. The CDR3 protein sequence reads: CASSLAESTDTQYF. The sequence in DNA is TGCGCCAGCAGCCTTGCGGAGAGCACAGATACGCAGTATTTT.